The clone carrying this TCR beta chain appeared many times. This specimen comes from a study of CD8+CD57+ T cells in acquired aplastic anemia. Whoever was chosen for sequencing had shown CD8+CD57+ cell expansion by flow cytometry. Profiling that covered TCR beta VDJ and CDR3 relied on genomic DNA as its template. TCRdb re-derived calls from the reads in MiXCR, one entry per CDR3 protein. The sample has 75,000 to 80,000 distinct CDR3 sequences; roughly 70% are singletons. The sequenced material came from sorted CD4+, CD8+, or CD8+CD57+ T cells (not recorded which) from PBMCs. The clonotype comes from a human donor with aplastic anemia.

The CDR3 coding sequence is TGCGCCAGCGGGGACAGAGGAATGAACACTGAAGCTTTCTTT. Its translation is CASGDRGMNTEAFF. This sequence joins TRBV4-3 and TRBJ1-1, with 7 bases lining up with TRBD1. This CDR3 spans 14 amino acids. Germline V gene data show CDR1 as LGHNA and CDR2 as YSLEER. The V segment lost 8 bases and the J segment 0 bases; nucleotides outside the gene matches: 6.